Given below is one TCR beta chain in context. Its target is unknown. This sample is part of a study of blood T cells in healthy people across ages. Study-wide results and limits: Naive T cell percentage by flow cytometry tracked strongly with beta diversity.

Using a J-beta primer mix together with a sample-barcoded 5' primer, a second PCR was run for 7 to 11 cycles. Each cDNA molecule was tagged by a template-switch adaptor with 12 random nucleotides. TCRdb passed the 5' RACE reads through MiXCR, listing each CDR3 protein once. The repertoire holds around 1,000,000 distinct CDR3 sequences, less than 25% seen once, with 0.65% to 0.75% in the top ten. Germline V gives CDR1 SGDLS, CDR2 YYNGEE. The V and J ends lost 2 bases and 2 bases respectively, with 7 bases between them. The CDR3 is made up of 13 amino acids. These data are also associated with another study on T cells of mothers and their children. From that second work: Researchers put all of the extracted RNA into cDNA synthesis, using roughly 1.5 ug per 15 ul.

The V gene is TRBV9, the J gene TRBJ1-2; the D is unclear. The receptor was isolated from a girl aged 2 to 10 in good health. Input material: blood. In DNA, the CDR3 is TGTGCCAGCAGCGTGGGCAGAAACTATGGCTACACCTTC. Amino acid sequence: CASSVGRNYGYTF. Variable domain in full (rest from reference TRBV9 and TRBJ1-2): DSGVTQTPKHLITATGQRVTLRCSPRSGDLSVYWYQQSLDQGLQFLIQYYNGEERAKGNILERFSAQQFPDLHSELNLSSLELGDSALYFCASSVGRNYGYTFGSGTRLTVV.